Below, 21 T cell receptor beta chains from the same sample are listed, as sequenced in a study of vaccination effects on CD4 cells after COVID-19. Some clones are missing from TCRdb's copy, which holds only in-frame ones; the method was immunoSEQ multiplex PCR. The table shows over 60,000 clones, with about 67% occurring only once. CD4+ T cells specific for antigen were expanded with viral peptide pools by the ViraFEST assay before sequencing. Following 10 days of culture, CD4+ T cells were isolated. Each participant was given two doses of one vaccine (BNT162b2 or mRNA-1273). Their antigen targets remain unknown. This specimen consisted of CD4+ T cells from PBMCs cultured with HCoV-229E spike peptides, obtained after COVID-19 vaccination. All receptors come from a human donor who received a COVID-19 vaccine.

The CDR3 sequence is CATSRGKDTEAFF. CDR3 bases: TGTGCCACCAGCAGGGGCAAGGACACTGAAGCTTTCTTT. The chain recombines TRBV15 with TRBJ1-1, with D unresolved. This CDR3 spans 13 amino acids. CDR1 and CDR2 from the germline V gene are LNHNV and YYDKDF (reference sequence). The germline V and J ends were trimmed by 3 bases and 3 bases, with 8 bases remaining between them. The entire variable domain, with the rest obtained from reference TRBV15 and TRBJ1-1, is as follows: DAMVIQNPRYQVTQFGKPVTLSCSQTLNHNVMYWYQQKSSQAPKLLFHYYDKDFNNEADTPDNFQSRRPNTSFCFLDIRSPGLGDTAMYLCATSRGKDTEAFFGQGTRLTVV.

The chain couples TRBV5-1 to TRBJ2-7, with TRBD2 as a possible D gene (7 bases). Germline lookup yields CDR1 SGHRS and CDR2 YFSETQ. The CDR3 spans 15 residues. The CDR3 region is CPWGGPRFSGCEQYV. The CDR3 nucleotides read TGCCCCTGGGGGGGGCCTAGGTTTTCAGGGTGCGAGCAGTACGTC.

The rearrangement uses TRBV6-1 and TRBJ2-7, with D maybe TRBD1 (6 bases). Trimming pared 4 bases from V and 2 bases from J, leaving 21 bases between. The CDR3 contains 17 residues. Per the germline V gene, CDR1 is MNHNS and CDR2 is SASEGT. The DNA for the CDR3 is TGTGCCAGCAGTGTATCGCATTGGACAGCTCGCCCCTACGAGCAGTACGTC. It is translated as CASSVSHWTARPYEQYV.

The V call is TRBV7-2, the J call TRBJ1-6; D gene ambiguous. Between the trimmed V and J ends, which lost 7 bases and 12 bases, there was a span of 19 bases. This CDR3 has 14 residues. The germline V gene has CDR1 SGHTA and CDR2 FQGNSA. CDR3 protein: CASTYLPTVLPLHF. The CDR3 bases are TGTGCCAGCACCTACCTCCCTACAGTGCTACCCCTCCACTTT.

The chain recombines TRBV13 with TRBJ1-4; D remains unclear. The CDR3 length is 14 residues. Trimming pared 4 bases from V and 0 bases from J, leaving 6 bases between. The V gene's germline CDR1 is PRHDT and CDR2 FYEKMQ (reference sequence). This CDR3 reads CASSSLPTNEKLFF. The CDR3 DNA reads as TGTGCCAGCAGCTCCTTGCCAACTAATGAAAAACTGTTTTTT.

The CDR3 is CASRSGYGYTF. For the CDR3, the DNA is TGTGCCAGCAGGTCAGGGTATGGCTACACCTTC. This chain uses TRBV28 with TRBJ1-2; TRBD1 might be the D (5 bases). V was cut by 6 bases and J by 5 bases, with 7 bases left in between. CDR3 length equals 11 residues. Per the germline V gene, CDR1 is MDHEN and CDR2 is SYDVKM.

DNA of the CDR3: TGTGCCAGCAGCTTGGTTGGGATGACTAATGAAAAACTGTTTTTT. Translated, it gives CASSLVGMTNEKLFF. This rearrangement joins TRBV5-6 to TRBJ1-4; D remains ambiguous. This CDR3 has 15 residues. Deletions cut 0 bases from V and 2 bases from J, with 8 bases between. Germline loops: CDR1 SGHDT, CDR2 YYEEEE. Looking up the rest from reference TRBV5-6 and TRBJ1-4 gives the full variable domain: DAGVTQSPTHLIKTRGQQVTLRCSPKSGHDTVSWYQQALGQGPQFIFQYYEEEERQRGNFPDRFSGHQFPNYSSELNVNALLLGDSALYLCASSLVGMTNEKLFFGSGTQLSVL.

This chain links TRBV4-1 with TRBJ1-4; D gene unclear. The germline V and J ends were trimmed by 4 bases and 4 bases, with 13 bases remaining between them. Germline V lookup: CDR1 MGHRA, CDR2 YSYEKL. This CDR3 spans 15 amino acids. The chain's CDR3 is CASSLAPTVNEKLFF. For the CDR3, the DNA is TGCGCCAGCAGCCTGGCGCCAACAGTTAATGAAAAACTGTTTTTT.

This clone was seen a handful of times. This rearrangement joins TRBV19 to TRBJ1-1, with D unresolved. Germline assignment: CDR1 LNHDA and CDR2 SQIVND (reference sequence). The CDR3 runs 16 residues. The V and J ends lost 8 bases and 0 bases respectively, with 19 bases between them. The chain's CDR3 is CASQGERSYMNTEAFF. The CDR3, as DNA: TGTGCCAGTCAAGGAGAGAGGTCTTATATGAACACTGAAGCTTTCTTT. The full variable domain, in which reference TRBV19 and TRBJ1-1 provide the parts outside the CDR3, is DGGITQSPKYLFRKEGQNVTLSCEQNLNHDAMYWYRQDPGQGLRLIYYSQIVNDFQKGDIAEGYSVSREKKESFPLTVTSAQKNPTAFYLCASQGERSYMNTEAFFGQGTRLTVV.

The rearrangement links TRBV12-5 to TRBJ1-4; maybe TRBD1 (5 bases). The germline V and J ends were trimmed by 1 base and 7 bases, with 10 bases remaining between them. The CDR3 has 14 residues. Germline CDR1 and CDR2: LGHNT and FRNRAP. The CDR3 DNA is TGTGCTAGTGGTTTGGGGGGTGGGGGTGAAAAACTGTTTTTT. This translates into CASGLGGGGEKLFF.

J is TRBJ2-5 and V is TRBV19; 7 bases match TRBD2. The germline V gene encodes CDR1 LNHDA and CDR2 SQIVND (reference sequence). The CDR3 is 17 residues long. V lost 1 base and J lost 5; bases outside the gene matches: 13. The CDR3 DNA reads TGTGCCAGTAGTATAGTACTGGTGTCCGGACTAGGGGAGACCCAGTACTTC. Translation: CASSIVLVSGLGETQYF.

This rearrangement joins TRBV9 to TRBJ1-3; maybe TRBD1 (5 bases). There are 15 residues in the CDR3. V lost 4 bases to trimming and J lost 0 bases, with 11 bases between them. Looked up from germline, CDR1 is SGDLS and CDR2 is YYNGEE. Written as DNA, the CDR3 is TGTGCCAGCAGCATCTCCGGGACCTCTGGAAACACCATATATTTT. Amino acids: CASSISGTSGNTIYF.

The gene calls are TRBV20-1 and TRBJ2-1; D gene ambiguous. Germline V gene sequence: CDR1 DFQATT, CDR2 SNEGSKA (reference sequence). V was pared by 3 bases and J by 7 bases, with 7 bases between. This CDR3 comprises 11 residues. For the CDR3, the DNA is TGCAGTGCTAGTCCTACAAATGAGCAGTTCTTC. It is translated as CSASPTNEQFF.

The chain combines TRBV12-3 or TRBV12-4 with TRBJ2-2, with D uncertain. The germline V and J ends were trimmed by 6 bases and 8 bases, with 10 bases remaining between them. This CDR3 has 12 residues. The CDR3 loop reads CASSHLHGELFF. DNA of the CDR3: TGTGCCAGCAGCCACCTACATGGGGAGCTGTTTTTT.

This clone has only one observation. J is TRBJ1-1 and V is TRBV11-2; the D is unclear. The V end lost 0 bases, the J end lost 3 bases, and 11 bases lay between the germline ends. This CDR3 region has 15 residues. Germline V gene lookup returns CDR1 SGHAT and CDR2 FQNNGV. The CDR3 sequence: CASSLDHVGDTEAFF. The CDR3 DNA sequence: TGTGCCAGCAGCTTAGATCACGTGGGAGACACTGAAGCTTTCTTT.

Note on this clone: Compared with germline, one end of the junction differs, possibly owing to a read error. This sequence joins TRBV5-8 and TRBJ2-2; D call uncertain. Germline V gene data show CDR1 as SGHTS and CDR2 as YDEGEE. This CDR3 region has 14 residues. The CDR3 sequence is CASSLEQNAGELFF. CDR3 DNA: TGTGCCAGCAGCTTGGAACAGAACGCCGGGGAGCTGTTTTTT.

V usage is TRBV5-8 and J usage is TRBJ2-7; D remains ambiguous. Germline values: CDR1 SGHTS, CDR2 YDEGEE. V lost 4 bases, J lost 2 bases, and 10 bases lay in between. This CDR3 region has 13 residues. The CDR3 sequence: CASSKDRAYEQYV. In nucleotides, the CDR3 is TGTGCCAGCAGCAAGGACCGGGCCTACGAGCAGTACGTC.

The chain joins TRBV9 to TRBJ1-5; perhaps TRBD1 as D (6 bases). Per the germline V gene, CDR1 is SGDLS and CDR2 is YYNGEE. The ends were cut back, 3 bases at V and 6 bases at J, with 13 bases in the middle. The CDR3 length is 14 residues. DNA for the CDR3: TGTGCCAGCAGCGAGAGGGGGGAAGGTCAGCCCCAGCATTTT. Protein product: CASSERGEGQPQHF.

This chain connects TRBV7-9 to TRBJ2-7; possibly TRBD1 for D (5 bases). The V gene's germline CDR1 is SEHNR and CDR2 FQNEAQ (reference sequence). The CDR3 contains 12 residues. With 5 bases removed from V and 6 bases from J, the gap between germline ends came to 11 bases. In DNA, the CDR3 is TGTGCCAGCAGCGTGACAGTTAGCGAGCAGTACGTC. Its translation is CASSVTVSEQYV.

The chain combines TRBV15 with TRBJ2-5; maybe TRBD1 (6 bases). V was shortened by 1 base and J by 2 bases, with 14 bases between the two germline ends. This CDR3 region has 16 residues. Germline V gene sequence: CDR1 LNHNV, CDR2 YYDKDF (reference sequence). The CDR3 sequence is CATSRVSAGTQETQYF. CDR3 DNA: TGTGCCACCAGCAGAGTTTCGGCAGGGACACAAGAGACCCAGTACTTC.

The chain combines TRBV6-5 with TRBJ1-1, with D tentatively TRBD1 (5 bases). The CDR3 has 13 amino acids. The V and J ends lost 7 bases and 6 bases respectively, with 15 bases between them. CDR1 is MNHEY, CDR2 SVGAGI, per germline. CDR3 in amino acids: CASTPPGGPEAFF. CDR3 DNA sequence: TGTGCCAGCACTCCTCCCGGGGGTCCTGAAGCTTTCTTT.